The next 14 T cell receptor beta chains were all read from a single sample in a study of T cells after yellow fever vaccination. TCRdb redid the calling of the 5' RACE reads with MiXCR, one entry per CDR3 protein. Of over 300,000 distinct CDR3 sequences in the sample, approximately 4% are singletons; the top ten hold just under 25%. Here the sequenced sample was PBMCs, taken 5 days after the yellow fever booster vaccination. Every receptor here comes from a man aged 18 to 30 who received the YFV17D yellow fever vaccine.

This clonotype was seen a few times. Here the CDR3 reads CASSVGYGEETQYF. CDR3 coding DNA: TGTGCCAGCAGCGTAGGATACGGCGAAGAGACCCAGTACTTC. The chain combines TRBV9 with TRBJ2-5; D is unresolved. In germline, CDR1 is SGDLS, CDR2 YYNGEE. The CDR3 has 14 residues. Trimming left V 0 bases short and J 3 bases short, with 9 bases between. Using reference TRBV9 and TRBJ2-5 for the parts outside the CDR3, the full variable domain is DSGVTQTPKHLITATGQRVTLRCSPRSGDLSVYWYQQSLDQGLQFLIQYYNGEERAKGNILERFSAQQFPDLHSELNLSSLELGDSALYFCASSVGYGEETQYFGPGTRLLVL.

This rearrangement joins TRBV5-1 to TRBJ2-5, with 7 bases identical to TRBD1. The germline V gene has CDR1 SGHRS and CDR2 YFSETQ. The CDR3 is 14 residues long. The V and J ends lost 3 bases and 2 bases, in that order; junction bases with no gene match: 4. CDR3 coding DNA: TGCGCCAGCAGCTGGGACAGTTCGCAAGAGACCCAGTACTTC. Amino acids: CASSWDSSQETQYF.

Only a few counts were recorded for this clonotype. The chain carries TRBV7-6 and TRBJ2-5, with 13 bases lining up with TRBD2. This CDR3 contains 17 residues. The V segment lost 5 bases and the J segment 2 bases; nucleotides outside the gene matches: 8. CDR1 and CDR2 from the germline V gene are SGHVS and FNYEAQ. CDR3 DNA: TGTGCCAGCAGCACACGGACTAGCGGGGGTGGGCAAGAGACCCAGTACTTC. It translates to CASSTRTSGGGQETQYF.

This clonotype was found many times. The V gene is TRBV4-3, the J gene TRBJ2-1, with D perhaps given as TRBD1 or TRBD2 (7 bases each). Between the trimmed V and J ends, which lost 0 bases and 7 bases, there was a span of 16 bases. The CDR3 extends over 16 amino acids. Germline V gene data show CDR1 as LGHNA and CDR2 as YSLEER. CDR3 residues: CASSQEGRGRRNEQFF. The CDR3 coding sequence is TGCGCCAGCAGCCAAGAAGGGAGGGGGCGGCGGAATGAGCAGTTCTTC.

The sample holds many counts of this clonotype. The chain is built from TRBV19 and TRBJ2-3; D is unresolved. Germline CDR1 is LNHDA and CDR2 is SQIVND (reference sequence). The V and J ends lost 1 base and 4 bases respectively, with 15 bases between them. The CDR3 sequence is 16 residues long. CDR3 region: CASSIGRYHGPDTQYF. DNA of the CDR3: TGTGCCAGTAGTATAGGCAGGTATCACGGTCCAGATACGCAGTATTTT.

The J gene is TRBJ2-3, the V gene TRBV7-9; D call uncertain. Deletions cut 6 bases from V and 6 bases from J, with 16 bases between. Looked up from germline, CDR1 is SEHNR and CDR2 is FQNEAQ (reference sequence). CDR3 length: 14 residues. CDR3 coding DNA: TGTGCCAGCAGTCCCGACTGGGGAAGGGATACGCAGTATTTT. Protein product: CASSPDWGRDTQYF.

The rearrangement links TRBV5-4 to TRBJ2-7; 12 bases agree with TRBD2. This CDR3 is built from 15 residues. J lost 7 bases, V lost 0 bases, and 5 bases had no gene match. CDR1 and CDR2 (germline): SGHNT, YYREEE (reference sequence). The CDR3 sequence: CASSLGLAGAGEQYV. DNA for the CDR3: TGTGCCAGCAGCTTGGGACTAGCGGGGGCCGGGGAGCAGTACGTC.

The chain links TRBV12-5 to TRBJ2-7; 7 nucleotides align to TRBD1. V lost 5 bases to trimming and J lost 0 bases; unmatched junction nucleotides: 7. The CDR3 length is 15 residues. Germline CDR1 is LGHNT and CDR2 is FRNRAP. Written as DNA, the CDR3 is TGTGCTAGTGGTGTACCCGGGACAGTCTCCTACGAGCAGTACTTC. Its protein is CASGVPGTVSYEQYF. Supplemented by reference TRBV12-5 and TRBJ2-7, the full variable domain reads DARVTQTPRHKVTEMGQEVTMRCQPILGHNTVFWYRQTMMQGLELLAYFRNRAPLDDSGMPKDRFSAEMPDATLATLKIQPSEPRDSAVYFCASGVPGTVSYEQYFGPGTRLTVT.

This clonotype was seen a few times. This rearrangement joins TRBV7-6 to TRBJ1-1, with D uncertain. The CDR3 spans 14 residues. In germline, CDR1 is SGHVS, CDR2 FNYEAQ. Trimming took off 1 base at V and 4 bases at J, with 10 bases between the two ends. The CDR3 region has the DNA TGTGCCAGCAGCTTAGAGGAGGGAAGCACTGAAGCTTTCTTT. Translated: CASSLEEGSTEAFF.

This clonotype was observed a few times. This chain joins TRBV27 and TRBJ2-1, with D unclear. CDR3 length equals 13 residues. V shed 6 bases and J shed 3 bases, with 9 bases lying between them. Germline CDR1 and CDR2: MNHEY and SMNVEV (reference sequence). CDR3 nucleotide sequence: TGTGCCAGCAGCCGGGCCGTCTACAATGAGCAGTTCTTC. It yields the protein CASSRAVYNEQFF.

The rearrangement uses TRBV7-9 and TRBJ2-4, with TRBD2 matching 8 bases. V gave up 5 bases and J gave up 0 bases; unmatched junction bases: 9. CDR1 is SEHNR, CDR2 FQNEAQ, per germline (reference sequence). The CDR3 spans 17 residues. The CDR3 protein is CASSRGGRIRAKNIQYF. The CDR3 DNA sequence: TGTGCCAGCAGCCGGGGGGGTCGTATTCGAGCCAAAAACATTCAGTACTTC.

This chain uses TRBV7-2 with TRBJ2-1, with D perhaps matching TRBD2 (5 bases). The CDR3 sequence is 13 residues long. Germline values: CDR1 SGHTA, CDR2 FQGNSA. Trimming cost V 0 bases and J 9 bases, with 9 bases left between them. CDR3 nucleotides: TGTGCCAGCAGCTTAGCCGGGGTCAGTGAGCAGTTCTTC. This translates into CASSLAGVSEQFF.

This clonotype was detected ten times or more. The chain couples TRBV7-2 to TRBJ2-1, with 9 bases that match TRBD2. Trimming cost V 3 bases and J 1 base; bases outside gene matches: 1. The CDR3 totals 15 residues. Germline values: CDR1 SGHTA, CDR2 FQGNSA. The CDR3 spells CASSFLAGSYNEQFF. CDR3 coding DNA: TGTGCCAGCAGCTTCCTAGCGGGGTCCTACAATGAGCAGTTCTTC. The variable domain in full, with the rest retrieved from reference TRBV7-2 and TRBJ2-1, is GAGVSQSPSNKVTEKGKDVELRCDPISGHTALYWYRQSLGQGLEFLIYFQGNSAPDKSGLPSDRFSAERTGGSVSTLTIQRTQQEDSAVYLCASSFLAGSYNEQFFGPGTRLTVL.

At least ten counts were recorded for this clonotype. The chain is built from TRBV7-3 and TRBJ2-5; D not resolved. This CDR3 is 13 amino acids long. Germline-derived CDR1 and CDR2 are SGHTA and FQGTGA. The V gene lost 4 bases and the J gene lost 6 bases, with 12 bases spanning the gap. CDR3 region: CASSSYLGKTQYF. In nucleotides, the CDR3 is TGTGCCAGCAGCTCCTATCTAGGAAAGACCCAGTACTTC.